Shown below are 9 T cell receptor beta chains from a single sample sequenced in a study of PD-1 blockade in classical Hodgkin lymphoma (dated by TCRdb to about 2020). Sample time point, as interpreted from the label and publication: cycle 1 day 1 (C1D1), immediately before nivolumab initiation. Relapse after autologous stem cell transplantation had occurred in all trial patients, and cohorts A, B and C were distinguished by prior brentuximab vedotin exposure. Library prep was done by the immunoSEQ multiplex PCR assay. Held by TCRdb, this immuneACCESS table contains in-frame sequences only and omits some clones. Under half of the omission traces to an unresolved V gene where checked; the cause of the rest is unknown. This sample is represented by roughly 19,000 clones; around 80% of them were singletons. The leading ten clones occupy 24% of the sample. The material sequenced was peripheral blood mononuclear cells (PBMCs), taken at baseline. The origin of the receptors is a human donor with classical Hodgkin lymphoma.

This chain links TRBV29-1 with TRBJ2-7; D gene unclear. Germline V lookup: CDR1 SQVTM, CDR2 ANQGSEA. This CDR3 has 12 residues. V was trimmed by 0 bases and J by 5 bases, leaving 8 bases between them. Here the CDR3 reads CSVEDDAHEQYF. CDR3 nucleotides: TGCAGCGTTGAAGATGACGCCCACGAGCAGTACTTC.

The chain combines TRBV7-3 with TRBJ2-3, with 8 nucleotides matching TRBD2. The CDR3 runs 15 residues. With 2 bases clipped from V and 0 bases from J, the junction kept 1 base outside the gene matches. Germline lookup yields CDR1 SGHTA and CDR2 FQGTGA. The DNA of the CDR3 is TGTGCCAGCAGCTTATCTAGCGGGAGCACAGATACGCAGTATTTT. Its translation is CASSLSSGSTDTQYF.

J is TRBJ2-7 and V is TRBV28; 8 nucleotides match TRBD1. V shed 6 bases, J shed 4 bases, and the junction held 5 bases outside the gene matches. The CDR3 length is 13 residues. Per the germline V gene, CDR1 is MDHEN and CDR2 is SYDVKM. CDR3 coding DNA: TGTGCCAGCAGAGGACAGGGTCGTTACGAGCAGTACTTC. Protein product: CASRGQGRYEQYF.

The rearrangement joins TRBV6-6 to TRBJ1-1, with unresolved D. Trimming took off 0 bases at V and 6 bases at J, with 8 bases between the two ends. The V gene's germline CDR1 is MNHNY and CDR2 SVGAGI (reference sequence). CDR3 length equals 13 residues. The CDR3 DNA sequence: TGTGCCAGCAGTTACTCTAGAACGTCTGAAGCTTTCTTT. As protein: CASSYSRTSEAFF.

J is TRBJ2-4 and V is TRBV5-8, with D perhaps assigned TRBD1 or TRBD2 (5 bases each). Germline lookup yields CDR1 SGHTS and CDR2 YDEGEE. The CDR3 spans 16 residues. Trimming left V 0 bases short and J 0 bases short, with 10 bases between. CDR3: CASSLGGDLAKNIQYF. CDR3 bases: TGTGCCAGCAGCTTGGGAGGGGACCTAGCCAAAAACATTCAGTACTTC.

CDR3 loop: CASSTSRRLAGRDTQYF. In DNA form, the CDR3 reads TGTGCCAGCAGCACATCCCGGCGGCTAGCGGGGAGAGATACGCAGTATTTT. The genes are TRBV11-2 and TRBJ2-3, with 9 positions matching TRBD2. The CDR3 length is 17 residues. Germline CDR1 is SGHAT and CDR2 is FQNNGV. Losses at the gene ends were 5 bases for V and 5 bases for J; bases not matched to a gene: 14.

This clone was seen more than once but under ten times. V is TRBV6-6 and J is TRBJ2-7, with 10 bases fitting TRBD2. This CDR3 has 14 amino acids. The V gene's germline CDR1 is MNHNY and CDR2 SVGAGI (reference sequence). J gave up 6 bases and V 8 bases, and 10 bases lay outside the gene matches. As DNA, the CDR3 is TGTGCCAGCGGTAGGAGCGGGGGGGCCGGCGAGCAGTACTTC. Amino acids: CASGRSGGAGEQYF.

The J gene is TRBJ2-7, the V gene TRBV5-6; TRBD1 matches 8 bases. The ends lost 3 bases at V and 7 bases at J; junction bases unmatched: 9. Germline CDR1 reads SGHDT; CDR2 reads YYEEEE. CDR3 length: 14 residues. CDR3: CASSSGQGLEEQYF. The CDR3 nucleotides read TGTGCCAGCAGCTCAGGACAGGGATTGGAGGAGCAGTACTTC.

The J gene is TRBJ2-7, the V gene TRBV10-1, with D possibly matching TRBD1 (7 bases). The CDR3 totals 14 residues. V was shortened by 5 bases and J by 6 bases, with 17 bases between the two germline ends. CDR1 and CDR2 from the germline V gene are WNHNN and SYGVQD (reference sequence). In nucleotides, the CDR3 is TGCGCCAGCAGTCCGACAGGGAGGCCTAGCGAGCAGTACTTC. Its protein is CASSPTGRPSEQYF.